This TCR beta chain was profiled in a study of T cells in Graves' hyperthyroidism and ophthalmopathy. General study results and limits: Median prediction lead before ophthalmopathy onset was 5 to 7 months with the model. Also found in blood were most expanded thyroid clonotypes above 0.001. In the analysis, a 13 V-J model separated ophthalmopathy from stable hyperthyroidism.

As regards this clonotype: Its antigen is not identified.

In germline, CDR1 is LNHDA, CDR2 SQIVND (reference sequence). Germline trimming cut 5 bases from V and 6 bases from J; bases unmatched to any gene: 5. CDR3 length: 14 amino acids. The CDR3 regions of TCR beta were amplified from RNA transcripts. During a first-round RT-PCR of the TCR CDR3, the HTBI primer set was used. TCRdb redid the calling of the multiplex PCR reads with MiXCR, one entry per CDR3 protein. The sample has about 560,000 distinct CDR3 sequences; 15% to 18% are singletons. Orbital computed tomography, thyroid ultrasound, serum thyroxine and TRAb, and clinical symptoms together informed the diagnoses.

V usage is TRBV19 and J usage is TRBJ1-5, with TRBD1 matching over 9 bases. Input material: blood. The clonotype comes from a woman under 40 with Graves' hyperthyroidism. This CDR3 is CASSSGTGFQPQHF. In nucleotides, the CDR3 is TGTGCCAGTAGTTCCGGGACAGGGTTTCAGCCCCAGCATTTT. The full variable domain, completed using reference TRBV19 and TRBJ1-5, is DGGITQSPKYLFRKEGQNVTLSCEQNLNHDAMYWYRQDPGQGLRLIYYSQIVNDFQKGDIAEGYSVSREKKESFPLTVTSAQKNPTAFYLCASSSGTGFQPQHFGDGTRLSIL.